Presented here are 4 T cell receptor beta chains from one specimen sequenced in a study of blood T cell repertoires in COVID-19. Method: immunoSEQ multiplex PCR; TCRdb's copy keeps in-frame clones and lacks some. The sample holds about 140,000 clones, approximately 84% seen once. Sequenced: peripheral blood. These receptor sequences come from an older woman with acute or convalescent COVID-19.

This chain joins TRBV19 and TRBJ2-3; no clear D. Germline V gene sequence: CDR1 LNHDA, CDR2 SQIVND (reference sequence). The CDR3 contains 12 residues. V lost 5 bases, J lost 5 bases, and 8 bases lay in between. The CDR3 reads CASSGPIDTQYF. The CDR3, as DNA: TGTGCCAGTAGTGGGCCGATAGATACGCAGTATTTT.

This chain connects TRBV6-5 to TRBJ1-1; D is undetermined. Germline CDR1 MNHEY, CDR2 SVGAGI. The CDR3 sequence is 11 residues long. V dropped 8 bases and J dropped 5 bases, with 9 bases sitting between them. CDR3 in DNA: TGTGCCAGCGGGTCAGGTACTGAAGCTTTCTTT. This gives the protein CASGSGTEAFF.

The chain couples TRBV28 to TRBJ1-2; D not resolved. V was pared by 5 bases and J by 4 bases, with 17 bases between. The germline V gene encodes CDR1 MDHEN and CDR2 SYDVKM. The CDR3 sequence is 15 residues long. The CDR3 DNA is TGTGCCAGCAGTCCTCCCGGCCGAGGGAGCTATGGCTACACCTTC. It yields the protein CASSPPGRGSYGYTF.

The chain employs TRBV6-5 and TRBJ1-1, with D unresolved. There are 13 residues in the CDR3. V was cut by 8 bases and J by 7 bases, with 17 bases left in between. From germline, CDR1 is MNHEY and CDR2 SVGAGI. In DNA form, the CDR3 reads TGTGCCAGCGAGAAGAGGAATTCCTTTGAAGCTTTCTTT. This translates into CASEKRNSFEAFF.